The 15 T cell receptor beta chains given below trace back to one sample, sequenced in a study of human T cells and chemical hapten exposure. The time point denotes: patch test 1, 2 weeks after DPC sensitization. Treatment defined: therapeutic diphenylcyclopropenone sensitization with weekly scalp DPC. TCRdb re-analysed the RACE reads in MiXCR, keeping a single row per CDR3 protein. The data show under 200,000 distinct CDR3 sequences, approximately 14% seen once. The sequencing here drew on whole blood, taken in connection with sensitization to the hapten diphenylcyclopropenone (DPC). Source of these receptors: a young woman with alopecia areata. Some clones in this sample may be carry-over from other donors' samples.

This clonotype was found many times. The V and J genes are TRBV25-1 and TRBJ2-7; a weak D match, TRBD1 (5 bases). Germline CDR1 MGHDK, CDR2 SYGVNS. CDR3 length equals 14 residues. V lost 4 bases, J lost 5 bases, and 15 bases lay in between. CDR3 protein: CASSGWGTGHEQYF. The CDR3 DNA follows: TGTGCCAGCAGTGGATGGGGCACGGGCCACGAGCAGTACTTC.

In its sample, this clonotype was seen a few times. The V gene is TRBV5-1, the J gene TRBJ1-2, with a possible D match to TRBD1 (5 bases). The CDR3 covers 15 residues. V gave up 5 bases and J gave up 4 bases, with 18 bases separating them. The germline V gene has CDR1 SGHRS and CDR2 YFSETQ. The CDR3 DNA sequence: TGCGCCAGCAGTGTTCTGGGGACTAGCTCCTATGGCTACACCTTC. This gives the protein CASSVLGTSSYGYTF.

The chain uses TRBV28 and TRBJ2-3; 7 bases fit TRBD2. CDR1 and CDR2 from the germline V gene are MDHEN and SYDVKM. The CDR3 covers 13 residues. With 5 bases clipped from V and 10 bases from J, the junction kept 9 bases outside the gene matches. CDR3 nucleotide sequence: TGTGCCAGCAGTCGCCAATTCCGGGAGGCGCAGTATTTT. Its translation is CASSRQFREAQYF.

This clonotype was seen a few times. The chain combines TRBV11-3 with TRBJ2-5; D tentatively fits TRBD1 or TRBD2 (5 bases each). Trimming took 5 bases from V and 7 from J, leaving 14 bases between them. CDR1 and CDR2 from the germline V gene are SGHNT and YENEEA. The CDR3 consists of 13 residues. DNA of the CDR3: TGTGCCAGCAGCGCGAGGGGTCTAGGGACCCAGTACTTC. Its translation is CASSARGLGTQYF.

This clonotype was seen repeatedly, ten times or more. The chain is built from TRBV7-3 and TRBJ2-6; no reliable D call. Germline values: CDR1 SGHTA, CDR2 FQGTGA. The CDR3 consists of 15 residues. Trimming left V 5 bases short and J 1 base short, with 9 bases between. The CDR3 here is CASSVGRSGANVLTF. The DNA of the CDR3 is TGTGCCAGCAGCGTCGGGCGGTCTGGGGCCAACGTCCTGACTTTC. The full variable domain, with the rest looked up from reference TRBV7-3 and TRBJ2-6, is GAGVSQTPSNKVTEKGKYVELRCDPISGHTALYWYRQSLGQGPEFLIYFQGTGAADDSGLPNDRFFAVRPEGSVSTLKIQRTERGDSAVYLCASSVGRSGANVLTFGAGSRLTVL.

This clonotype was found many times. The CDR3 end shows no conserved phenylalanine or tryptophan, and so a read error is likely. The chain combines TRBV29-1 with TRBJ2-3; possible D gene TRBD1, 5 bases. V lost 6 bases, J lost 3 bases, and 16 bases lay in between. CDR1 is SQVTM, CDR2 ANQGSEA, per germline. The CDR3 spans 14 residues. Written as DNA, the CDR3 is TGCAGCGTGCCCCCGTTGGGGCGGACAGATACGCAGTATTCT. Its translation is CSVPPLGRTDTQYS.

This clonotype came up a few times. This chain connects TRBV5-1 to TRBJ2-7; possible D gene TRBD2, 6 bases. V was cut by 0 bases and J by 6 bases, with 13 bases left in between. The germline V gene encodes CDR1 SGHRS and CDR2 YFSETQ. The CDR3 is 14 residues long. This chain's CDR3 is CASSLGGTKSEQYF. The DNA of the CDR3 is TGCGCCAGCAGCTTGGGCGGGACCAAATCCGAGCAGTACTTC.

This clonotype was detected a few times. The chain couples TRBV7-6 to TRBJ2-5; D perhaps matches TRBD2 (7 bases). The length of the CDR3 is 16 residues. The ends were cut back, 1 base at V and 2 bases at J, with 14 bases in the middle. Germline V gene data show CDR1 as SGHVS and CDR2 as FNYEAQ. CDR3 residues: CASSLGNGGPQETQYF. CDR3 coding DNA: TGTGCCAGCAGCTTAGGAAACGGGGGGCCGCAAGAGACCCAGTACTTC.

The chain carries TRBV6-5 and TRBJ1-4; TRBD1 matches 8 bases. The V gene's germline CDR1 is MNHEY and CDR2 SVGAGI. The V and J ends lost 2 bases and 8 bases, in that order; junction bases with no gene match: 7. The CDR3 consists of 15 residues. This CDR3 is CASSYGTGQPEKLFF. The CDR3 region has the DNA TGTGCCAGCAGTTACGGGACAGGCCAACCCGAAAAACTGTTTTTT.

This rearrangement joins TRBV28 to TRBJ1-2; 7 bases are a match to TRBD1. The CDR3 contains 12 residues. J lost 8 bases, V lost 5 bases, and 5 bases had no gene match. CDR1 is MDHEN, CDR2 SYDVKM, per germline. The CDR3 protein is CASSAGGYGYTF. CDR3 nucleotide sequence: TGTGCCAGCAGTGCAGGGGGGTACGGCTACACCTTC.

This clonotype came up a few times. This chain links TRBV4-3 with TRBJ2-6, with D uncertain. Trimming pared 4 bases from V and 1 base from J, leaving 5 bases between. This CDR3 region has 14 residues. Looked up from germline, CDR1 is LGHNA and CDR2 is YSLEER. For the CDR3, the DNA is TGCGCCAGCAGCCCAGAGTCTGGGGCCAACGTCCTGACTTTC. Translating gives CASSPESGANVLTF.

The rearrangement joins TRBV30 to TRBJ1-1; no clear D. V lost 3 bases and J lost 0, with 8 bases in between. The CDR3 extends over 13 amino acids. Germline lookup yields CDR1 GTSNPN and CDR2 SVGIG (reference sequence). The chain's CDR3 is CAWSVGMNTEAFF. The CDR3 bases are TGTGCCTGGAGCGTCGGGATGAACACTGAAGCTTTCTTT.

This clonotype was counted between two and nine times. The chain joins TRBV20-1 to TRBJ2-7; D is unclear. Trimming left V 0 bases short and J 2 bases short, with 11 bases between. The CDR3 is 14 residues long. CDR1 DFQATT and CDR2 SNEGSKA come from the germline V gene (reference sequence). CDR3 in amino acids: CSARDSPVTYEQYF. The DNA for the CDR3 is TGCAGTGCTAGAGATTCCCCGGTGACCTACGAGCAGTACTTC.

The chain is built from TRBV29-1 and TRBJ2-5; maybe TRBD2 (6 bases). CDR3 length: 13 amino acids. Trimming pared 2 bases from V and 9 bases from J, leaving 16 bases between. Germline V gene data show CDR1 as SQVTM and CDR2 as ANQGSEA. CDR3 sequence reads: CSVERDWTGAQYF. The CDR3 DNA reads as TGCAGCGTTGAACGGGACTGGACCGGGGCCCAGTACTTC. The whole variable domain, filled in from reference TRBV29-1 and TRBJ2-5, reads SAVISQKPSRDICQRGTSLTIQCQVDSQVTMMFWYRQQPGQSLTLIATANQGSEATYESGFVIDKFPISRPNLTFSTLTVSNMSPEDSSIYLCSVERDWTGAQYFGPGTRLLVL.

This clonotype has more than one count but fewer than ten. The chain joins TRBV28 to TRBJ2-7; 7 nucleotides match TRBD1. The CDR3 has 15 residues. Trimming at V came to 7 bases and at J to 4 bases, leaving 13 bases not matched to a gene. The V gene's germline CDR1 is MDHEN and CDR2 SYDVKM. The CDR3 region is CASTAQGQAKYEQYF. DNA for the CDR3: TGTGCCAGCACCGCCCAAGGACAGGCGAAATACGAGCAGTACTTC.